These 15 T cell receptor beta chains share one sample of origin, sequenced in a study of blood T cell repertoires in COVID-19. Profiled with immunoSEQ multiplex PCR; TCRdb holds only in-frame clones, not every one. The sample shows approximately 67,000 clones, about 90% of them seen only once. Specimen: peripheral blood. The receptor set was obtained from a middle-aged man with active COVID-19.

This clone was detected only once. The rearrangement links TRBV6-2 or TRBV6-3 to TRBJ2-2, with D unresolved. This CDR3 contains 16 residues. Germline values: CDR1 MNHEY, CDR2 SVGEGT. Trimming took 0 bases from V and 2 from J, leaving 10 bases between them. The CDR3 sequence: CASSYSRGRNTGELFF. CDR3 in DNA: TGTGCCAGCAGTTACTCTAGAGGTCGTAACACCGGGGAGCTGTTTTTT.

This chain links TRBV12-3 or TRBV12-4 with TRBJ2-2; no clear D gene. The CDR3 extends over 12 amino acids. Trimming cost V 7 bases and J 5 bases, with 8 bases left between them. The CDR3 nucleotides are TGTGCCAGCACTCAGAGGACCGGGGAGCTGTTTTTT. Translating it yields CASTQRTGELFF.

The rearrangement links TRBV7-2 to TRBJ2-7; TRBD1 might be the D (6 bases). Trimming took 5 bases from V and 0 from J, leaving 17 bases between them. The CDR3 spans 16 residues. The germline V gene has CDR1 SGHTA and CDR2 FQGNSA. The CDR3 reads CASSLPQGTLSYEQYF. DNA of the CDR3: TGTGCCAGCAGCCTACCGCAGGGGACGCTCTCCTACGAGCAGTACTTC.

This chain uses TRBV9 with TRBJ2-1; TRBD2 aligns across 9 bases. The CDR3 length is 14 residues. Losses at the gene ends were 2 bases for V and 4 bases for J; bases not matched to a gene: 1. Germline V CDR1 and CDR2: SGDLS, YYNGEE. The CDR3 bases are TGTGCCAGCAGCGTCGGACTAGCGTACAATGAGCAGTTCTTC. It yields the protein CASSVGLAYNEQFF.

This chain links TRBV7-2 with TRBJ1-2; TRBD1 aligns across 11 bases. The germline V gene encodes CDR1 SGHTA and CDR2 FQGNSA. Trimming removed 5 bases from V and 5 bases from J; junction bases left unmatched: 1. CDR3 length: 13 amino acids. CDR3: CASSGDRGYGYTF. CDR3 nucleotide sequence: TGTGCCAGCAGCGGGGACAGGGGGTATGGCTACACCTTC. The complete variable domain, with remaining parts taken from reference TRBV7-2 and TRBJ1-2, reads GAGVSQSPSNKVTEKGKDVELRCDPISGHTALYWYRQSLGQGLEFLIYFQGNSAPDKSGLPSDRFSAERTGGSVSTLTIQRTQQEDSAVYLCASSGDRGYGYTFGSGTRLTVV.

The genes are TRBV3-1 (or the pseudogene TRBV3-2) and TRBJ1-1, with TRBD1 matching over 9 bases. The V gene's germline CDR1 is LGHDT and CDR2 YNNKEL (reference sequence). This CDR3 is 17 amino acids long. Trimming removed 2 bases from V and 1 base from J; junction bases left unmatched: 8. The CDR3: CASSQTGGAGWNTEAFF. For the CDR3, the DNA is TGTGCCAGCAGCCAAACAGGGGGCGCGGGATGGAACACTGAAGCTTTCTTT.

This chain uses TRBV2 with TRBJ2-7; D is ambiguous. Trimming stripped 6 bases from V and 7 bases from J, with 13 bases between. Germline V lookup: CDR1 SNHLY, CDR2 FYNNEI. The CDR3 consists of 12 residues. CDR3 in DNA: TGTGCCAGCAGCCCAATGCAGGAAGAGCAGTACTTC. Translating it yields CASSPMQEEQYF.

This chain uses TRBV7-2 with TRBJ1-4, with a tentative D call TRBD1 (5 bases). The CDR3 loop spans 14 amino acids. Germline V gene data show CDR1 as SGHTA and CDR2 as FQGNSA. The V gene lost 1 base and the J gene lost 13 bases, with 16 bases spanning the gap. CDR3 coding DNA: TGTGCCAGCAGCTTAGGGGGCGGGGCCTGGGCACTGTTTTTT. Its protein product is CASSLGGGAWALFF.

The chain has TRBV28 and TRBJ2-7, with a tentative D call TRBD1 (6 bases). The CDR3 has 16 amino acids. Trimming took off 6 bases at V and 2 bases at J, with 20 bases between the two ends. CDR1 MDHEN and CDR2 SYDVKM come from the germline V gene. DNA of the CDR3: TGTGCCAGCAGCTTGACCGGGACAAGCATCACCTACGAGCAGTACTTC. Protein sequence: CASSLTGTSITYEQYF. Based on the CDR3 plus reference TRBV28 and TRBJ2-7, the full variable domain is DVKVTQSSRYLVKRTGEKVFLECVQDMDHENMFWYRQDPGLGLRLIYFSYDVKMKEKGDIPEGYSVSREKKERFSLILESASTNQTSMYLCASSLTGTSITYEQYFGPGTRLTVT.

The chain is built from TRBV30 and TRBJ1-1; unclear D gene. Trimming removed 4 bases at V and 11 bases at J, with 17 bases between. This CDR3 is 12 amino acids long. Looked up from germline, CDR1 is GTSNPN and CDR2 is SVGIG (reference sequence). The DNA for the CDR3 is TGTGCCTGGACCGATACGAGGATGAAGGCTTTCTTT. Its protein is CAWTDTRMKAFF.

The chain has TRBV10-3 and TRBJ2-1; 9 bases are a match to TRBD2. The CDR3 loop spans 14 amino acids. V gave up 2 bases and J gave up 11 bases; unmatched junction bases: 7. CDR1 and CDR2 from the germline V gene are ENHRY and SYGVKD. In DNA, the CDR3 is TGTGCCATCAGTGAGAATAGCGGGGGTCGGCAGCAGTTCTTC. Translation: CAISENSGGRQQFF.

The rearrangement uses TRBV11-2 and TRBJ1-2; D ambiguous. Trimming shortened V by 6 bases and J by 8 bases, and 13 bases separated the two germline ends. The CDR3 has 12 amino acids. From germline, CDR1 is SGHAT and CDR2 FQNNGV. The CDR3 nucleotides are TGTGCCAGCAGTTGGACCGCGGGCGGCTACACCTTC. Amino acid sequence: CASSWTAGGYTF.

The V call is TRBV3-1 (or the pseudogene TRBV3-2), the J call TRBJ2-7; 11 nucleotides line up with TRBD2. The CDR3 is 15 residues long. The trim removed 4 bases at V and 1 base at J, leaving 3 bases unmatched. The germline V gene has CDR1 LGHDT and CDR2 YNNKEL (reference sequence). In DNA, the CDR3 is TGTGCCAGCAGCCGAGGGACTAGCGGTTCCTACGAGCAGTACTTC. This codes for CASSRGTSGSYEQYF.

The chain combines TRBV19 with TRBJ1-5; D is uncertain. Germline V gene data show CDR1 as LNHDA and CDR2 as SQIVND (reference sequence). V was shortened by 8 bases and J by 3 bases, with 11 bases between the two germline ends. This CDR3 is 13 amino acids long. The CDR3 loop reads CASSSQINQPQHF. CDR3 nucleotides: TGTGCCAGTTCGTCGCAGATCAATCAGCCCCAGCATTTT.

This chain connects TRBV4-3 to TRBJ1-2, with D hard to call. CDR1 and CDR2 from the germline V gene are LGHNA and YSLEER. CDR3 length equals 15 residues. V was pared by 0 bases and J by 4 bases, with 12 bases between. Written as DNA, the CDR3 is TGCGCCAGCAGCCAAGAGGAGTGTAGTGTCTATGGCTACACCTTC. The encoded protein is CASSQEECSVYGYTF.